This is a list of T cell receptor beta chains from one sample in a study of blood T cell repertoires in COVID-19. Clones were read by immunoSEQ multiplex PCR, and TCRdb kept only the in-frame ones, dropping some. The sample contains roughly 110,000 clones, 70% to 80% of which appear only once. The sample comprised peripheral blood. All receptors come from a man older than 75 with COVID-19, enrolled during active disease. Each CDR3 is given with its conserved first and last residue. D genes are given only for firm matches. The size entry is marked missing in some rows and otherwise reads once, few, many or a size class.

-	TRBV29-1	TRBJ2-5	TRBD1	CSVEGTGAQETQYF	TGCAGCGTTGAGGGGACAGGGGCCCAAGAGACCCAGTACTTC
-	TRBV9	TRBJ2-2	-	CASRPGRTDNTGELFF	TGTGCCAGCAGGCCAGGGCGGACCGATAACACCGGGGAGCTGTTTTTT
-	TRBV5-6	TRBJ2-3	TRBD2	CASSFPHGGFGDTQYF	TGTGCCAGCAGCTTCCCCCACGGGGGGTTTGGGGATACGCAGTATTTT
once	TRBV27	TRBJ1-5	TRBD1	CASSLSGQGVWRNQPQHF	TGTGCCAGCAGTTTATCGGGACAGGGGGTATGGCGCAATCAGCCCCAGCATTTT
-	TRBV27	TRBJ2-1	TRBD2	CASRLGGRLAGANPLGFF	TGTGCCAGCAGATTGGGGGGGCGACTAGCGGGAGCGAACCCCCTAGGGTTCTTC
once	TRBV13	TRBJ2-1	-	CASSSGQMANEQFF	TGTGCCAGCAGCTCGGGTCAGATGGCAAATGAGCAGTTCTTC
few	TRBV19	TRBJ2-3	TRBD2	CASKSHNLGGRTDTQYF	TGTGCCAGTAAATCCCACAACCTGGGAGGGAGGACAGATACGCAGTATTTT
-	TRBV6-2/TRBV6-3	TRBJ2-1	TRBD2	CASSFHGLAGTNEQFF	TGTGCCAGCAGTTTCCATGGACTAGCGGGAACGAATGAGCAGTTCTTC
-	TRBV30	TRBJ2-3	TRBD2	CAWSTSGKTDTQYF	TGTGCCTGGAGTACTAGCGGGAAAACAGATACGCAGTATTTT
-	TRBV7-2	TRBJ1-2	-	CASSPEARGGKGYTF	TGTGCCAGCAGCCCGGAGGCCCGGGGTGGGAAAGGCTACACCTTC
-	TRBV5-1	TRBJ2-3	TRBD1	CASSPGQGVADTQYF	TGCGCCAGCAGCCCGGGACAGGGCGTGGCAGATACGCAGTATTTT
-	TRBV5-1	TRBJ2-3	TRBD1	CASSGGTGGSDTQYF	TGCGCCAGCAGCGGCGGGACAGGGGGCTCAGATACGCAGTATTTT
-	TRBV7-6	TRBJ2-7	-	CASSLAAGAAYEQYF	TGTGCCAGCAGCTTAGCTGCGGGGGCCGCCTACGAGCAGTACTTC
-	TRBV6-1	TRBJ1-3	-	CASSEAPTSGNTIYF	TGTGCCAGCAGTGAAGCGCCCACATCTGGAAACACCATATATTTT
-	TRBV12-3/TRBV12-4	TRBJ2-1	TRBD1	CASRGQGADKEFF	TGTGCCAGCAGGGGACAGGGGGCGGATAAGGAGTTCTTC
-	TRBV11-2	TRBJ1-1	-	CASSSYRDGTEAFF	TGTGCCAGCAGCAGTTACAGGGATGGTACTGAAGCTTTCTTT
-	TRBV6-1	TRBJ1-1	-	CASSEFQAFFF	TGTGCCAGCAGTGAATTCCAGGCATTTTTCTTT
-	TRBV6-5	TRBJ2-1	TRBD1	CASIPSGTAYNEQFF	TGTGCCAGCATTCCCTCCGGGACAGCGTACAATGAGCAGTTCTTC
-	TRBV13	TRBJ2-3	-	CASSTRLRRSTDTQYF	TGTGCCAGCAGCACTCGACTACGCAGGAGCACAGATACGCAGTATTTT
once	TRBV29-1	TRBJ2-7	TRBD1	CSVDHVTDRGGYEQYF	TGCAGCGTTGACCACGTTACAGACAGGGGGGGTTACGAGCAGTACTTC
-	TRBV27	TRBJ2-7	TRBD2	CASSNPQSGRAGEQYF	TGTGCCAGCAGTAACCCCCAAAGCGGGAGGGCGGGCGAGCAGTACTTC
-	TRBV11-1	TRBJ2-1	-	CASSLAGASEYNEQFF	TGTGCCAGCAGCTTAGCTGGGGCTAGCGAGTACAATGAGCAGTTCTTC
few	TRBV7-9	TRBJ1-4	-	CASKLEGGEKLFF	TGTGCCAGCAAACTGGAAGGAGGAGAAAAACTGTTTTTT
-	TRBV7-6	TRBJ1-5	-	CASSLAGGNQPQHF	TGTGCCAGCAGCTTGGCAGGGGGCAATCAGCCCCAGCATTTT
once	TRBV9	TRBJ2-1	-	CASSDGINEQFF	TGTGCCAGCAGCGACGGTATAAATGAGCAGTTCTTC
-	TRBV28	TRBJ1-2	-	CASSLGDFYGYTF	TGTGCCAGCAGTTTAGGGGACTTCTATGGCTACACCTTC
few	TRBV27	TRBJ1-1	-	CASSLRENTEAFF	TGTGCCAGCAGTTTACGGGAGAACACTGAAGCTTTCTTT
-	TRBV28	TRBJ1-6	-	CASSFYGSPLHF	TGTGCCAGCAGTTTCTATGGTTCACCCCTCCACTTT
few	TRBV7-3	TRBJ1-1	TRBD1	CASSLTGGNTEAFF	TGTGCCAGCAGCTTAACAGGGGGCAACACTGAAGCTTTCTTT
-	TRBV6-5	TRBJ2-5	TRBD1	CASSTRTGRETQYF	TGTGCCAGCAGTACAAGGACAGGGAGGGAGACCCAGTACTTC
once	TRBV6-7	TRBJ1-2	-	CASRIRQGGIRHYGYTF	TGTGCCAGCAGGATTAGGCAGGGTGGAATTCGTCACTATGGCTACACCTTC
-	TRBV28	TRBJ2-7	TRBD1	CASSPRDRDSSEQYF	TGTGCCAGCAGTCCCCGCGACAGGGATTCGAGCGAGCAGTACTTC
-	TRBV24-1	TRBJ2-2	TRBD1	CATSDYRGTGELFF	TGTGCCACCAGTGACTACAGGGGAACCGGGGAGCTGTTTTTT
once	TRBV14	TRBJ1-2	-	CASSPWMSGTNYGYTF	TGTGCCAGCAGCCCCTGGATGAGCGGTACTAACTATGGCTACACCTTC
-	TRBV28	TRBJ2-7	TRBD1	CASSYRGAYEQYF	TGTGCCAGCAGTTACAGGGGGGCCTACGAGCAGTACTTC
-	TRBV9	TRBJ2-7	TRBD2	CASSVLPGLDYEQYF	TGTGCCAGCAGCGTTTTACCGGGACTAGACTACGAGCAGTACTTC
-	TRBV7-8	TRBJ1-2	TRBD1	CASSARQGGYGYTF	TGTGCCAGCAGCGCCCGACAGGGCGGCTATGGCTACACCTTC
-	TRBV5-1	TRBJ2-7	TRBD2	CASSSTSRSYEQYF	TGCGCCAGCAGCTCGACTAGCCGTTCCTACGAGCAGTACTTC
few	TRBV28	TRBJ1-1	-	CASSLAWDFLASAFF	TGTGCCAGCAGTTTGGCTTGGGACTTTCTGGCGAGCGCTTTCTTT